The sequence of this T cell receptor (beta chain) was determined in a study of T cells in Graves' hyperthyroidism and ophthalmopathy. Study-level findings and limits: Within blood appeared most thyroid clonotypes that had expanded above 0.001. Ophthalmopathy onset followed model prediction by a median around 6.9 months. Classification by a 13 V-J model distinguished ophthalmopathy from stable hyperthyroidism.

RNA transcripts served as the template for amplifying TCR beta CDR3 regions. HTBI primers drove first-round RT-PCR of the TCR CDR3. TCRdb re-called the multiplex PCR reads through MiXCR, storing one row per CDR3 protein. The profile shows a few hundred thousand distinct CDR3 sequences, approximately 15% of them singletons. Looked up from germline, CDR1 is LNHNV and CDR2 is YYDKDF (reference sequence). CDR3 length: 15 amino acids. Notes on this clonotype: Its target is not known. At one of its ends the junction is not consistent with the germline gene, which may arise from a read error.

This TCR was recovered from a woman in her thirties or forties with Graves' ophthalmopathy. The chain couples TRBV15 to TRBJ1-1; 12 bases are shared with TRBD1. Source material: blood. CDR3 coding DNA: TGTGCCAACAGCAGAGCCGGGACAGGGGGCGTGAGAGCTTTCTTT. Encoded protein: CANSRAGTGGVRAFF.